This paragraph covers one T cell receptor beta chain sequence. Its antigen is undetermined. This entry comes from a study of T cells expressing NK-cell markers. About the study: Among the eight sequenced donors, seven tested HCMV-seropositive and one tested seronegative. General study results and limits: No clear determination of HCMV specificity was made for expanded NKG2C+ T cell clones. In several donors, dominant clonotypes made up roughly 25-60.1% of CD3+CD56-NKG2C+ cells.

Scientists made TCR beta cDNA using 5'RACE template switching with UMIs. TCRdb processed the 5' RACE reads again and assigns one entry to each CDR3 protein, with no DNA. Its table lists approximately 110,000 distinct CDR3 sequences. This CDR3 comprises 13 residues. Germline CDR1 is MDHEN and CDR2 is SYDVKM. This chain links TRBV28 with TRBJ1-1; TCRdb indicates TRBD1, and absent DNA this call remains unverified. Material: blood T cells: a sorted CD56 or NKG2C T cell subset, CD4+ or CD8+ T cells, or bulk PBMC T cells (not recorded which). This sequence was found in a woman between 18 and 70 years old in good health. The CDR3 loop reads CATHSDRGTEAFF. The complete variable domain, with remaining parts taken from reference TRBV28 and TRBJ1-1, reads DVKVTQSSRYLVKRTGEKVFLECVQDMDHENMFWYRQDPGLGLRLIYFSYDVKMKEKGDIPEGYSVSREKKERFSLILESASTNQTSMYLCATHSDRGTEAFFGQGTRLTVV.